A selection of T cell receptor beta chains follows, all from one sample in a study of blood T cell repertoires in COVID-19. Sequencing was performed with immunoSEQ multiplex PCR; in TCRdb, only in-frame clones are kept and a portion is missing. The top ten clones hold 35% to 40% of a sample with about 130,000 clones, roughly 83% of them seen once. The source material was peripheral blood. The receptors come from a man between 35 and 55 years old with active or convalescent COVID-19. CDR3s include the opening cysteine and the closing phenylalanine or tryptophan. A D gene is named only where the DNA matches it firmly. A clone size is listed for some rows: how often the clone was seen (once, few, many), or a class if it is expanded.

V gene: TRBV5-6; J gene: TRBJ1-4; D gene: .; clone size: .; CDR3 protein: CASSLGPGGANEKLFF; CDR3 DNA: TGTGCCAGCAGCTTGGGGCCGGGAGGGGCTAATGAAAAACTGTTTTTT
V gene: TRBV30; J gene: TRBJ2-1; D gene: TRBD2; clone size: .; CDR3 protein: CAWSTALAGKHNEQFF; CDR3 DNA: TGTGCCTGGAGTACGGCACTAGCGGGGAAACACAATGAGCAGTTCTTC
V gene: TRBV12-3/TRBV12-4; J gene: TRBJ1-2; D gene: .; clone size: many; CDR3 protein: CASSLSGGGYTF; CDR3 DNA: TGTGCCAGCAGTTTGTCCGGCGGAGGCTACACCTTC
V gene: TRBV5-1; J gene: TRBJ1-1; D gene: TRBD1; clone size: .; CDR3 protein: CASSSTGGAGPEAFF; CDR3 DNA: TGCGCCAGCAGCTCCACAGGGGGCGCAGGGCCTGAAGCTTTCTTT
V gene: TRBV6-1; J gene: TRBJ1-1; D gene: .; clone size: .; CDR3 protein: CASSEYSSAEAFF; CDR3 DNA: TGTGCCAGCAGTGAATATAGTTCGGCTGAAGCTTTCTTT
V gene: TRBV7-2; J gene: TRBJ2-3; D gene: .; clone size: .; CDR3 protein: CASSLDSGISTDTQYF; CDR3 DNA: TGTGCCAGCAGCTTAGATTCAGGGATCAGCACAGATACGCAGTATTTT
V gene: TRBV20-1; J gene: TRBJ2-1; D gene: .; clone size: .; CDR3 protein: CSPSSGHEQFF; CDR3 DNA: TGCAGTCCCTCGAGCGGTCATGAGCAGTTCTTC
V gene: TRBV18; J gene: TRBJ2-2; D gene: TRBD1; clone size: .; CDR3 protein: CASSPGQTNTGELFF; CDR3 DNA: TGTGCCAGCTCGCCGGGACAGACGAACACCGGGGAGCTGTTTTTT
V gene: TRBV11-2; J gene: TRBJ2-7; D gene: .; clone size: .; CDR3 protein: CASSLALYEQYF; CDR3 DNA: TGTGCCAGCAGCTTAGCCCTTTACGAGCAGTACTTC
V gene: TRBV5-6; J gene: TRBJ2-2; D gene: TRBD2; clone size: .; CDR3 protein: CASSSRTSGNTGELFF; CDR3 DNA: TGTGCCAGCAGCTCCAGGACTAGCGGAAACACCGGGGAGCTGTTTTTT
V gene: TRBV14; J gene: TRBJ1-2; D gene: TRBD1; clone size: .; CDR3 protein: CASSSRPFTGASYGYTF; CDR3 DNA: TGTGCCAGCAGCTCTCGACCCTTCACAGGGGCAAGCTATGGCTACACCTTC
V gene: TRBV14; J gene: TRBJ2-7; D gene: .; clone size: .; CDR3 protein: CASSQVWQGEQYF; CDR3 DNA: TGTGCCAGCAGCCAAGTTTGGCAGGGGGAGCAGTACTTC
V gene: TRBV6-2/TRBV6-3; J gene: TRBJ1-1; D gene: .; clone size: .; CDR3 protein: CASSNGGWDTEAFF; CDR3 DNA: TGTGCCAGCAGCAATGGGGGCTGGGACACTGAAGCTTTCTTT